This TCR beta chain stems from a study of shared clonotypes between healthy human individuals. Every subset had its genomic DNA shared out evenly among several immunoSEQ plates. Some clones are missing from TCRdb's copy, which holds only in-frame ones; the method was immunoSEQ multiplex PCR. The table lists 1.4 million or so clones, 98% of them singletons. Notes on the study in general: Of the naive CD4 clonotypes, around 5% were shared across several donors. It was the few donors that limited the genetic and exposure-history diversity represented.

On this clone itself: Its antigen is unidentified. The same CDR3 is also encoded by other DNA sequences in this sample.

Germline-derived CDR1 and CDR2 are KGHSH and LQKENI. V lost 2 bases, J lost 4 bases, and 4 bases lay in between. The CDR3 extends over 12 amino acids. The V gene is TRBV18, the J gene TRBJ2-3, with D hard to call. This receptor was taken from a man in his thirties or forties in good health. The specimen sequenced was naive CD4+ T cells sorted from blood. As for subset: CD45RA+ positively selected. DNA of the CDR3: TGTGCCAGCTCACCAGTACCAGATACGCAGTATTTT. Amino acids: CASSPVPDTQYF.